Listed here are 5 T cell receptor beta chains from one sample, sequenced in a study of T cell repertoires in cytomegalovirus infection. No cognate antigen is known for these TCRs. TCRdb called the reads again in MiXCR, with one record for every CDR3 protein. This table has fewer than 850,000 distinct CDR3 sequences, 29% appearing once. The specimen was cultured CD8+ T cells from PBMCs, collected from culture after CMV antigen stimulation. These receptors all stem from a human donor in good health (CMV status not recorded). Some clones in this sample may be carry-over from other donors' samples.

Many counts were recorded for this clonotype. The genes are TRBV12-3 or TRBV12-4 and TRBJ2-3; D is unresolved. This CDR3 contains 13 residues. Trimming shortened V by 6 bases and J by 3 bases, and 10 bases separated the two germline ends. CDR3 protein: CASSHIGTDTQYF. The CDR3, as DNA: TGTGCCAGCAGCCACATAGGGACAGATACGCAGTATTTT.

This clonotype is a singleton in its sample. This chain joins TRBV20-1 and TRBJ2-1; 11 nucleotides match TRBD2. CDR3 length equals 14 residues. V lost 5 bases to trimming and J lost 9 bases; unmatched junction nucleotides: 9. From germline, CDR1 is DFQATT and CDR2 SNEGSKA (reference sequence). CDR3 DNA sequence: TGCAGTGCTTTCATCAGACTAGCGGGGACTGAGCAGTTCTTC. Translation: CSAFIRLAGTEQFF.

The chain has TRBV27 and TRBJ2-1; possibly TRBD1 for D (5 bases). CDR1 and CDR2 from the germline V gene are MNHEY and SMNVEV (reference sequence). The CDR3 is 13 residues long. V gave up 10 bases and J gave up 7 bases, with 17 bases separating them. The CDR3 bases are TGTGCCAACACCCCCCCATCAGGGAATGAGCAGTTCTTC. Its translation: CANTPPSGNEQFF.

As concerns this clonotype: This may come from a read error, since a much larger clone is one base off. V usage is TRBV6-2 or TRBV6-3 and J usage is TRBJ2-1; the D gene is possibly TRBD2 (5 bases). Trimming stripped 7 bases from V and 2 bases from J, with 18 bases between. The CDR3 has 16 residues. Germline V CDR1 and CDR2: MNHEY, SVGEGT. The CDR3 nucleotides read TGTGCCAGCAATCCCTACATGGCGGGTCCCTACAATGAGCAGTTCTTC. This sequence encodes CASNPYMAGPYNEQFF.

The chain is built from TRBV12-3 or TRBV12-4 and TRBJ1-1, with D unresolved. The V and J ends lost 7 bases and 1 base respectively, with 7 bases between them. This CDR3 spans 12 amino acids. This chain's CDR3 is CASTNKNTEAFF. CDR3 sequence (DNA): TGTGCCAGCACCAACAAGAACACTGAAGCTTTCTTT.